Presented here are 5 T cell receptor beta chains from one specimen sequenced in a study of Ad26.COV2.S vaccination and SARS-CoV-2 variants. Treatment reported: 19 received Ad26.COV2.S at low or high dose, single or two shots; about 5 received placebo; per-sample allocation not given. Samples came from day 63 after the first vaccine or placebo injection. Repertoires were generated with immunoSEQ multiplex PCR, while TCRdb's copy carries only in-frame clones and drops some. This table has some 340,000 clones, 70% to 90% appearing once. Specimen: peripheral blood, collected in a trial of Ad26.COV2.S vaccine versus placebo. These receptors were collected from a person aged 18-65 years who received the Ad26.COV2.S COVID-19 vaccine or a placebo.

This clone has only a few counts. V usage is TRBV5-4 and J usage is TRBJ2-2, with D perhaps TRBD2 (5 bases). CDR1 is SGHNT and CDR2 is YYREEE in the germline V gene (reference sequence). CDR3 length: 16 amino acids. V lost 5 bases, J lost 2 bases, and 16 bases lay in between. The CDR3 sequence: CASRPNRGRNTGELFF. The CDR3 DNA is TGTGCCAGCAGACCCAACAGAGGGAGAAACACCGGGGAGCTGTTTTTT.

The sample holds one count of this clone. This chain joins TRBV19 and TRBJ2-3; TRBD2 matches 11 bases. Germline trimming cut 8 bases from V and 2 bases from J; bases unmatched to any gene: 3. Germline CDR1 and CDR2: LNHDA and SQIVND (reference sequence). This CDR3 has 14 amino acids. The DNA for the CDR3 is TGTGCCAGTCGACTAGCGGGGAACACAGATACGCAGTATTTT. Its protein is CASRLAGNTDTQYF.

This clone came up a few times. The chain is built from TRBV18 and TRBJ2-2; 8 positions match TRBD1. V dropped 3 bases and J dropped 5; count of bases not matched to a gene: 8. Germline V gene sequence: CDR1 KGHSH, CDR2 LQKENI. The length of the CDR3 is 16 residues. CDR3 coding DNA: TGTGCCAGCTCACCTCTACGGACAGGGCTAACCGGGGAGCTGTTTTTT. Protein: CASSPLRTGLTGELFF.

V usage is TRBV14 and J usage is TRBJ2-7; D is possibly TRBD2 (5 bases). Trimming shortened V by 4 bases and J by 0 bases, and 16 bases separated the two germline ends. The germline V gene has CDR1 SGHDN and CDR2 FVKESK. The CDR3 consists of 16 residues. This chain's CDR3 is CASSLGLTSISYEQYF. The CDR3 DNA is TGTGCCAGCAGCCTAGGACTCACCTCAATCTCCTACGAGCAGTACTTC.

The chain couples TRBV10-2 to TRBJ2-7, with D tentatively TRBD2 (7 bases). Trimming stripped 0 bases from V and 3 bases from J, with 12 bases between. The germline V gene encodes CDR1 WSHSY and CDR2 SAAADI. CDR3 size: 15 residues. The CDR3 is CASSESWGGLYEQYF. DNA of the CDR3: TGCGCCAGCAGTGAGTCGTGGGGGGGCCTCTACGAGCAGTACTTC.